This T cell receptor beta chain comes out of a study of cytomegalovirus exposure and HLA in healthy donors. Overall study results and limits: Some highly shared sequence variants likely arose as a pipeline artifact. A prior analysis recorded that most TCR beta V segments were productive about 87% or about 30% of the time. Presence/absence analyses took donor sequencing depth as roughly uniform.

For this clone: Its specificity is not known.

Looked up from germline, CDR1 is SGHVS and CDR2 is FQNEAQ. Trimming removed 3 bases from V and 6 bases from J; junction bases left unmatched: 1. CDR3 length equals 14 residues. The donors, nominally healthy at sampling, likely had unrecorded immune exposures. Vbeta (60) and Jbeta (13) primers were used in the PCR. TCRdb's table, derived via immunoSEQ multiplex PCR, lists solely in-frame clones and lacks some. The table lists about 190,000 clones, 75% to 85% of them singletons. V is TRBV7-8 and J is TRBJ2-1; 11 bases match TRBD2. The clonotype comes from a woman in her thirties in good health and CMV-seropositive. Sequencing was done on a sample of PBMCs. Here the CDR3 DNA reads TGTGCCAGCAGCTTGCTAGCGGGAGGCAATGAGCAGTTCTTC. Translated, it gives CASSLLAGGNEQFF.